This T cell receptor beta chain was observed in a study of shared clonotypes between healthy human individuals. Clones were read by immunoSEQ multiplex PCR, and TCRdb kept only the in-frame ones, dropping some. The sample carries about 1.1 million clones, more than 75% recorded once. CDR3 length: 15 residues. V dropped 5 bases and J dropped 1 base, with 14 bases sitting between them. Germline values: CDR1 ENHRY, CDR2 SYGVKD. This clone was seen a few times. The receptor was isolated from a man aged 18 to 30 in good health. Some clones in this sample may be carry-over from other donors' samples. Sample: memory CD4+ T cells from PBMCs. As to subset: CD45RA-negative fraction. This chain joins TRBV10-3 and TRBJ1-2; D possibly corresponds to TRBD1 (6 bases). The CDR3, as DNA: TGTGCCATCAGTTCAAACCGGGGGCATAACTATGGCTACACCTTC. Translated: CAISSNRGHNYGYTF.